This T cell receptor beta chain was sequenced for a study of T cell changes during pregnancy in multiple sclerosis. From germline, CDR1 is MDHEN and CDR2 SYDVKM. The CDR3 consists of 11 residues. V lost 5 bases and J lost 3, with 5 bases in between. Only in-frame clones appear in the TCRdb table, and some are missing; sequencing was by immunoSEQ multiplex PCR. Of roughly 120,000 clones in the sample, over 85% are singletons; the top ten hold roughly 6%. Sample: peripheral blood, taken before pregnancy. The origin of this receptor is a female donor with multiple sclerosis, enrolled in a pregnancy study. The chain uses TRBV28 and TRBJ2-7; tentatively, D is TRBD2 (5 bases). CDR3 sequence (DNA): TGTGCCAGCAGTCGGGACTACGAGCAGTACTTC. It yields the protein CASSRDYEQYF.